This entry lists 6 T cell receptor beta chains sequenced from one sample in a study of CD8+ T cells in alopecia areata. The authors extracted RNA and reverse transcribed it into cDNA as the sequencing template. Measured with immunoSEQ multiplex PCR; TCRdb has only the in-frame clones, and not every one. Sampling found around 300,000 clones, none seen once. A panel of CD4, CD8alpha, NKG2D, NKG2ACE and other markers served to sort pooled cutaneous lymph node cells. The sequenced material came from CD4+ T cells sorted from a lymph node. The receptor set was obtained from a C3H/HeJ mouse with alopecia areata. MHC haplotype here: H2-k.

The sample holds a few counts of this clone. Gene names follow the mouse nomenclature. With the read ending 4 residues before the CDR3 end, the germline J gene is used to fill in that end. The rearrangement joins TRBV5 to TRBJ1-1; the match to TRBD1 covers 8 bases. CDR1 and CDR2 (germline): LGHNA, YNLKQL (reference sequence). This CDR3 contains 13 residues. The sequenced CDR3 bases are TGTGCCAGCAGCGACGGGACAGGCGAA. Translation gives CASSDGTGE. In full, the CDR3 is CASSDGTGEEVFF.

This clone turned up a few times. Genes and germline come from the mouse. From the germline J gene comes the end of the CDR3, since the read stops 4 residues before it. The chain recombines TRBV31 with TRBJ2-2; 7 positions match TRBD2. Germline assignment: CDR1 GKSSPN and CDR2 SITVG. V was clipped by 1 base and J by 0 bases; unmatched bases: 2. The CDR3 runs 15 residues. CDR3 in amino acids: CAWSPLGSNTGQLYF. The CDR3 bases that were read are TGTGCCTGGAGTCCACTGGGGTCAAACACCGGG.

Worth noting for this clone: All gene names here are mouse names. The read stops 4 residues short of the end of the CDR3; the missing end is completed from the germline J gene. The chain joins TRBV19 to TRBJ2-5; 7 nucleotides line up with TRBD2. Germline lookup yields CDR1 FNHDT and CDR2 SITEND (reference sequence). The CDR3 is made up of 15 amino acids. V shed 3 bases and J 0 bases; nucleotides not matched to a gene: 4. The CDR3 bases that were read are TGTGCCAGCAGTAAGGGACTGTTTAACCAAGAC. Protein sequence: CASSKGLFNQD. The full CDR3 protein reads CASSKGLFNQDTQYF.

This clone occurred a few times. Gene names refer to mouse genes. The read terminates 4 residues before the CDR3 end, so the remaining end is supplied by the germline J gene. Different DNA sequences within this sample yield the same CDR3. The V call is TRBV1, the J call TRBJ2-7, with D tentatively TRBD1 (5 bases). Germline V gene data show CDR1 as NSQYPW and CDR2 as LRSPGD (reference sequence). The CDR3 totals 12 residues. This CDR3 is CTCSARQYEQYF. The CDR3 bases that were read are TGCACCTGCAGTGCACGACAGTAT. Full variable domain (outside the CDR3, taken from reference TRBV1 and TRBJ2-7): VTLLEQNPRWRLVPRGQAVNLRCILKNSQYPWMSWYQQDLQKQLQWLFTLRSPGDKEVKSLPGADYLATRVTDTELRLQVANMSQGRTLYCTCSARQYEQYFGPGTRLTVL.

This clone was counted a few times. Any gene name here is a mouse gene name. The read gets to within 4 residues of the CDR3 end, and the germline J gene fills in the rest. The chain couples TRBV13-1 to TRBJ2-1; 9 positions match TRBD2. The CDR3 consists of 13 residues. V lost 6 bases and J lost 5; bases outside the gene matches: 3. Germline V lookup: CDR1 NSHNY, CDR2 SYGAGN. The CDR3 DNA, read in part, is TGTGCCAGCAAACTGGGGGGAAATGCT. As protein: CASKLGGNA. In full, the CDR3 reads CASKLGGNAEQFF.

This clone was seen a few times. The gene names here belong to mouse. The part of the CDR3 DNA that was read is TGTGCCAGCAGTATCGACTGGCCTAACCAAGAC. Translating gives CASSIDWPNQD. The full-length CDR3 reads as CASSIDWPNQDTQYF. The chain employs TRBV19 and TRBJ2-5; the D gene is possibly TRBD2 (6 bases). Read sequence stops 4 residues before the CDR3 end, and the germline J gene provides the missing end. Germline V lookup: CDR1 FNHDT, CDR2 SITEND (reference sequence). The ends were cut back, 2 bases at V and 0 bases at J, with 10 bases in the middle. This CDR3 has 15 residues.